One sample yielded the 24 T cell receptor beta chains listed below, sequenced in a study of blood T cell repertoires in COVID-19. Clones were read by immunoSEQ multiplex PCR, and TCRdb kept only the in-frame ones, dropping some. The table includes 120,000 or so clones, 78% detected once. Sequenced sample: peripheral blood. The receptors were sampled from a man between 65 and 80 years old with acute or convalescent COVID-19.

V usage is TRBV5-1 and J usage is TRBJ2-5, with D tentatively TRBD1 (6 bases). Looked up from germline, CDR1 is SGHRS and CDR2 is YFSETQ. Trimming stripped 2 bases from V and 3 bases from J, with 11 bases between. This CDR3 spans 14 amino acids. The CDR3 region has the DNA TGCGCCAGCAGCTTACAGGGAATCAAAGAGACCCAGTACTTC. It encodes CASSLQGIKETQYF. Filled out from reference TRBV5-1 and TRBJ2-5, the complete variable domain reads KAGVTQTPRYLIKTRGQQVTLSCSPISGHRSVSWYQQTPGQGLQFLFEYFSETQRNKGNFPGRFSGRQFSNSRSEMNVSTLELGDSALYLCASSLQGIKETQYFGPGTRLLVL.

The chain employs TRBV19 and TRBJ1-1; tentative D call: TRBD1 (5 bases). The CDR3 extends over 13 amino acids. V was pared by 7 bases and J by 6 bases, with 15 bases between. Germline V CDR1 and CDR2: LNHDA, SQIVND (reference sequence). CDR3 sequence reads: CASTRQSNSEAFF. DNA for the CDR3: TGTGCCAGTACAAGACAGAGTAATTCTGAAGCTTTCTTT.

This chain connects TRBV29-1 to TRBJ2-7, with D possibly TRBD1 on 6 matching bases. V lost 7 bases and J 3 bases, leaving 16 bases between the germline ends. This CDR3 is built from 13 residues. Germline V gives CDR1 SQVTM, CDR2 ANQGSEA. The CDR3 DNA is TGCAGCGCCCAGGGGATAGCAGGCTACGAGCAGTACTTC. This codes for CSAQGIAGYEQYF.

The rearrangement links TRBV4-2 to TRBJ1-1; no definite D call. The length of the CDR3 is 15 residues. Germline-derived CDR1 and CDR2 are LGHNA and YNFKEQ. V lost 0 bases and J 4 bases, leaving 12 bases between the germline ends. The CDR3 DNA reads TGTGCCAGCAGCCAAGATCCCGGAGTTAGCACTGAAGCTTTCTTT. It encodes CASSQDPGVSTEAFF.

This CDR3 reads CAWSHENYNSPLHF. As DNA, the CDR3 is TGTGCCTGGAGTCATGAGAATTATAATTCACCCCTCCACTTT. V gene TRBV30 combines with J gene TRBJ1-6; D remains ambiguous. Deletions cut 2 bases from V and 4 bases from J, with 9 bases between. The CDR3 runs 14 residues. CDR1 GTSNPN and CDR2 SVGIG come from the germline V gene (reference sequence).

This chain links TRBV24-1 with TRBJ2-5; TRBD1 matches 11 bases. The CDR3 consists of 16 residues. Unmatched junction bases numbered 8, after V lost 4 bases and J lost 5 bases. Germline V gene lookup returns CDR1 KGHDR and CDR2 SFDVKD. The CDR3 spells CATSDPGQGAQETQYF. CDR3 DNA sequence: TGTGCCACCAGTGACCCCGGACAGGGGGCCCAGGAGACCCAGTACTTC.

The chain is built from TRBV5-1 and TRBJ1-1; no firm D call. V dropped 7 bases and J dropped 4 bases, with 23 bases sitting between them. The CDR3 contains 16 residues. Germline CDR1 SGHRS, CDR2 YFSETQ. The CDR3 region is CASCCRQTDRGTEAFF. CDR3 coding DNA: TGCGCCAGCTGCTGCCGGCAGACTGACCGAGGCACTGAAGCTTTCTTT. The full variable domain, in which reference TRBV5-1 and TRBJ1-1 provide the parts outside the CDR3, is KAGVTQTPRYLIKTRGQQVTLSCSPISGHRSVSWYQQTPGQGLQFLFEYFSETQRNKGNFPGRFSGRQFSNSRSEMNVSTLELGDSALYLCASCCRQTDRGTEAFFGQGTRLTVV.

The chain is built from TRBV10-2 and TRBJ2-7; 8 bases are shared with TRBD1. The germline V gene has CDR1 WSHSY and CDR2 SAAADI. Trimming cost V 6 bases and J 2 bases; bases outside gene matches: 9. This CDR3 is built from 15 residues. The CDR3 DNA reads as TGCGCCAGCAGATCGACAGGGGCCGGCACCTACGAGCAGTACTTC. Amino acid sequence: CASRSTGAGTYEQYF.

The CDR3 DNA is TGTGCCAGCAGCGTAGGTAGCAGCTTGAGCACAGATACGCAGTATTTT. It specifies CASSVGSSLSTDTQYF. The chain couples TRBV9 to TRBJ2-3, with no clear D. The CDR3 covers 16 residues. Trimming pared 0 bases from V and 0 bases from J, leaving 11 bases between. Germline CDR1 is SGDLS and CDR2 is YYNGEE.

V is TRBV7-3 and J is TRBJ2-1, with TRBD2 matching 15 bases. This CDR3 region has 18 residues. Germline CDR1 and CDR2: SGHTA and FQGTGA. J was trimmed by 5 bases and V by 5 bases; bases with no gene match: 10. The DNA for the CDR3 is TGTGCCAGCAGCCCGGGACTAGCGGGGGGTTACCCTGACAATGAGCAGTTCTTC. It specifies CASSPGLAGGYPDNEQFF.

The chain carries TRBV19 and TRBJ1-2, with D hard to call. The V end lost 0 bases, the J end lost 7 bases, and 15 bases lay between the germline ends. There are 15 residues in the CDR3. Per the germline V gene, CDR1 is LNHDA and CDR2 is SQIVND (reference sequence). The CDR3 DNA reads TGTGCCAGTAGTATAGACGGGTCGGCGCCCGGTGGCTACACCTTC. Translation gives CASSIDGSAPGGYTF. Full variable domain (rest looked up from reference TRBV19 and TRBJ1-2): DGGITQSPKYLFRKEGQNVTLSCEQNLNHDAMYWYRQDPGQGLRLIYYSQIVNDFQKGDIAEGYSVSREKKESFPLTVTSAQKNPTAFYLCASSIDGSAPGGYTFGSGTRLTVV.

The chain employs TRBV4-2 and TRBJ2-7; TRBD1 aligns across 7 bases. J gave up 2 bases and V 1 base, and 8 bases lay outside the gene matches. The CDR3 runs to 16 residues. The germline V gene has CDR1 LGHNA and CDR2 YNFKEQ. In DNA, the CDR3 is TGTGCCAGCAGCCAAGCGGGACAGTCAACTACCTACGAGCAGTACTTC. Translation: CASSQAGQSTTYEQYF.

This chain links TRBV28 with TRBJ2-6, with a weak D call TRBD1 (5 bases). Per germline, CDR1 MDHEN and CDR2 SYDVKM. The ends were cut back, 3 bases at V and 3 bases at J, with 9 bases in the middle. This CDR3 is 15 amino acids long. The CDR3 DNA sequence: TGTGCCAGCAGTTTCAGGGCGATTGGGGCCAACGTCCTGACTTTC. It specifies CASSFRAIGANVLTF.

The chain is built from TRBV25-1 and TRBJ2-7; the match to TRBD1 covers 8 bases. The CDR3 spans 16 residues. J lost 1 base, V lost 3 bases, and 8 bases had no gene match. Germline loops: CDR1 MGHDK, CDR2 SYGVNS. CDR3 DNA: TGTGCCAGCAGTGACGTGACTAGGACAGGGTCCTACGAGCAGTACTTC. Protein sequence: CASSDVTRTGSYEQYF.

This clone was observed once. The CDR3 DNA follows: TGCGCCAGCAGCTTGGGGACAGGGATGGACACTGAAGCTTTCTTT. Amino acids: CASSLGTGMDTEAFF. This chain joins TRBV5-1 and TRBJ1-1, with 8 bases fitting TRBD1. Germline CDR1 is SGHRS and CDR2 is YFSETQ. The ends lost 0 bases at V and 3 bases at J; junction bases unmatched: 4. The CDR3 is 15 amino acids.

The genes are TRBV24-1 and TRBJ2-3, with 11 bases aligning to TRBD2. Trimming took 3 bases from V and 4 from J; bases not matched to a gene: 5. The germline gives CDR1 KGHDR, CDR2 SFDVKD. CDR3 length: 16 residues. The CDR3 DNA sequence: TGTGCCACCAGTGATGCATCTAGCGGGGGGCCAGATACGCAGTATTTT. This sequence encodes CATSDASSGGPDTQYF.

The V call is TRBV19, the J call TRBJ1-1; D possibly corresponds to TRBD1 (6 bases). The CDR3 covers 15 residues. Deletions cut 5 bases from V and 4 bases from J, with 17 bases between. Per the germline V gene, CDR1 is LNHDA and CDR2 is SQIVND (reference sequence). The CDR3 bases are TGTGCCAGTAGTGCGCAGCCGGGACACCTCACTGAAGCTTTCTTT. Translation gives CASSAQPGHLTEAFF.

The rearrangement joins TRBV5-1 to TRBJ2-7; 7 bases line up with TRBD2. The V segment lost 3 bases and the J segment 5 bases; nucleotides outside the gene matches: 2. Looked up from germline, CDR1 is SGHRS and CDR2 is YFSETQ. The CDR3 loop spans 12 amino acids. In DNA, the CDR3 is TGCGCCAGCAGCTGGGAGGGGAACGAGCAGTACTTC. The encoded protein is CASSWEGNEQYF.

This chain uses TRBV6-5 with TRBJ1-2; TRBD1 is a possible D gene (5 bases). With 6 bases removed from V and 6 bases from J, the gap between germline ends came to 14 bases. The CDR3 contains 13 residues. Germline V CDR1 and CDR2: MNHEY, SVGAGI. The CDR3 bases are TGTGCCAGCAGGACTCCAGGGTGGAATGGCTACACCTTC. Translation gives CASRTPGWNGYTF.

V usage is TRBV6-6 and J usage is TRBJ2-2; D perhaps matches TRBD1 (6 bases). Germline assignment: CDR1 MNHNY and CDR2 SVGAGI (reference sequence). The length of the CDR3 is 13 residues. V lost 10 bases, J lost 5 bases, and 14 bases lay in between. CDR3 DNA sequence: TGTGCCACCTCGACAGGAAAGACCGGGGAGCTGTTTTTT. Amino acid sequence: CATSTGKTGELFF.

This sequence joins TRBV7-8 and TRBJ2-1; D might be TRBD1 (6 bases). CDR1 SGHVS and CDR2 FQNEAQ come from the germline V gene. Trimming left V 4 bases short and J 4 bases short, with 17 bases between. The CDR3 has 16 residues. In DNA form, the CDR3 reads TGTGCCAGCAGCTCCAAAGGACAGATCTCTTACAATGAGCAGTTCTTC. It translates to CASSSKGQISYNEQFF.

This sequence joins TRBV6-1 and TRBJ1-6; tentatively, D is TRBD1 (5 bases). V was pared by 3 bases and J by 7 bases, with 13 bases between. Per the germline V gene, CDR1 is MNHNS and CDR2 is SASEGT. The CDR3 is 15 amino acids. CDR3 sequence reads: CASSDVGEVNSPLHF. The CDR3 nucleotides are TGTGCCAGCAGTGACGTGGGGGAGGTAAATTCACCCCTCCACTTT.

J is TRBJ2-3 and V is TRBV7-2; tentatively, D is TRBD2 (5 bases). This CDR3 spans 14 amino acids. V was trimmed by 0 bases and J by 5 bases, leaving 9 bases between them. The germline V gene has CDR1 SGHTA and CDR2 FQGNSA. CDR3 protein: CASSLARGIDTQYF. The CDR3, as DNA: TGTGCCAGCAGCTTAGCACGGGGAATAGATACGCAGTATTTT.

This sequence joins TRBV19 and TRBJ1-6; 11 nucleotides align to TRBD1. Germline V gene sequence: CDR1 LNHDA, CDR2 SQIVND (reference sequence). The V segment lost 5 bases and the J segment 7 bases; nucleotides outside the gene matches: 10. This CDR3 is 17 amino acids long. The CDR3 nucleotides read TGTGCCAGTAGTCCCGGACAGGGGGCTACTCGAAATTCACCCCTCCACTTT. Protein: CASSPGQGATRNSPLHF. The full variable domain, completed using reference TRBV19 and TRBJ1-6, is DGGITQSPKYLFRKEGQNVTLSCEQNLNHDAMYWYRQDPGQGLRLIYYSQIVNDFQKGDIAEGYSVSREKKESFPLTVTSAQKNPTAFYLCASSPGQGATRNSPLHFGNGTRLTVT.